Presented here are 4 T cell receptor beta chains from one specimen sequenced in a study of cytomegalovirus exposure and HLA in healthy donors. The PCR contained 60 Vbeta and 13 Jbeta primers. Sequenced by immunoSEQ multiplex PCR; TCRdb stores in-frame clones only, minus some. The sample carries roughly 240,000 clones, roughly 80% recorded once. The specimen sequenced was PBMCs. These receptors all stem from a woman aged 40-49 years in good health and CMV-seropositive.

The chain combines TRBV15 with TRBJ1-1; D is uncertain. Between the trimmed V and J ends, which lost 0 bases and 0 bases, there was a span of 11 bases. Germline values: CDR1 LNHNV, CDR2 YYDKDF (reference sequence). There are 16 residues in the CDR3. CDR3 in amino acids: CATSRDGGSLNTEAFF. Here the CDR3 DNA reads TGTGCCACCAGCAGAGATGGAGGCAGTTTGAACACTGAAGCTTTCTTT.

This clone appeared a single time. V gene TRBV2 combines with J gene TRBJ1-3, with 9 bases that match TRBD1. In germline, CDR1 is SNHLY, CDR2 FYNNEI. This CDR3 spans 14 amino acids. V lost 7 bases to trimming and J lost 2 bases; unmatched junction nucleotides: 3. CDR3 DNA: TGTGCCAGCAAGGGACAGGGAACTGGAAACACCATATATTTT. It encodes CASKGQGTGNTIYF. Looking up the rest from reference TRBV2 and TRBJ1-3 gives the full variable domain: EPEVTQTPSHQVTQMGQEVILRCVPISNHLYFYWYRQILGQKVEFLVSFYNNEISEKSEIFDDQFSVERPDGSNFTLKIRSTKLEDSAMYFCASKGQGTGNTIYFGEGSWLTVV.

The chain uses TRBV7-9 and TRBJ1-2, with 11 bases aligning to TRBD1. Trimming removed 4 bases from V and 5 bases from J; junction bases left unmatched: 6. The CDR3 totals 15 residues. CDR1 is SEHNR, CDR2 FQNEAQ, per germline (reference sequence). The CDR3 DNA follows: TGTGCCAGCAGCTCAATAGGGACAGGGGGTTATGGCTACACCTTC. Translation gives CASSSIGTGGYGYTF.

This chain joins TRBV25-1 and TRBJ1-6, with 8 bases aligning to TRBD1. Losses at the gene ends were 5 bases for V and 0 bases for J; bases not matched to a gene: 3. This CDR3 spans 16 amino acids. Germline assignment: CDR1 MGHDK and CDR2 SYGVNS. The CDR3: CASSRDRSSYNSPLHF. CDR3 nucleotide sequence: TGTGCCAGCAGTCGGGACAGGAGCTCCTATAATTCACCCCTCCACTTT. The variable domain in full, completed from reference TRBV25-1 and TRBJ1-6, reads EADIYQTPRYLVIGTGKKITLECSQTMGHDKMYWYQQDPGMELHLIHYSYGVNSTEKGDLSSESTVSRIRTEHFPLTLESARPSHTSQYLCASSRDRSSYNSPLHFGNGTRLTVT.